The rows below give T cell receptor beta chains drawn from one sample of a study of cytomegalovirus exposure and HLA in healthy donors. TCRdb's table, derived via immunoSEQ multiplex PCR, lists solely in-frame clones and lacks some. The table includes more than 100,000 clones, 60% to 80% detected once. The specimen sequenced was PBMCs. The receptors were sampled from a man aged 45-65 years in good health and CMV-seropositive. Both conserved end residues are trimmed from each CDR3. The order of the fields is V gene, D gene, CDR3 protein. D genes are given only for firm matches.

>TRBV5-1|TRBD2
ASSRGTSGSREETQY
>TRBV5-1|.
ASSLAGGLINLQSNIQY
>TRBV2|TRBD1
ASRPDREATGELF
>TRBV27|TRBD1
ASKQGEDTQY
>TRBV28|.
ASSSPGQFYEQY
>TRBV6-1|.
ASSEGSSNYGYT
>TRBV30|.
AWSGVARAGELF
>TRBV11-2|TRBD1
ASSLDTRQGGIYEQY
>TRBV9|TRBD2
ASSASSGGSYEQY
>TRBV28|TRBD1
ASSLMTGGAETQY
>TRBV6-1|.
AVRSTDTQY
>TRBV15|TRBD1
ATSRGTGGYNEQF
>TRBV28|TRBD2
ASSRFLAGVADTQY
>TRBV6-1|TRBD1
ASCFRQGNNEQF
>TRBV28|TRBD2
ASQTYPGTSGSFAYEQY
>TRBV6-1|.
ASGQLNEKLF
>TRBV6-1|.
ASSAGTGNYGYT
>TRBV13|.
ASARRGGHTDTQY
>TRBV27|TRBD2
ASSLSVTSGYNEQF
>TRBV21-1|.
ASSNVQATSRYYEQY
>TRBV13|TRBD1
ASAQGTGANEQY
>TRBV19|TRBD1
ASSIAGGRAEAF
>TRBV7-7|TRBD1
ASSATGGIADTQY
>TRBV7-8|.
ASSYRTTYNEQF
>TRBV4-2|TRBD2
ASSQDGLSSGRELKAGELF
>TRBV6-5|.
ASSYSGGPTDTQY
>TRBV5-1|TRBD2
ASSFLASGSFSYNEQF
>TRBV6-5|TRBD1
ASRAGTVDNEQF
>TRBV19|TRBD1
ASSSSGQGVTEAF
>TRBV2|.
ASLAGSGANVLT
>TRBV12-2|.
ASRLVGTSGSALSYNEQF
>TRBV19|.
ASSIGTAQETQY
>TRBV11-2|.
ASSVGTLNSPLH
>TRBV10-1|.
ASSGTEGRPSYEQY
>TRBV6-5|TRBD1
ASSLGTAGGGEQY
>TRBV7-2|.
ASILVGGSYNEQF
>TRBV11-1|.
ASRQAGDPSVNEQF
>TRBV18|TRBD2
ASSPQRETSDTQY
>TRBV4-2|TRBD1
ASSQVTGTQNSPPH
>TRBV5-1|.
ASSSPYKRAREHTGELF
>TRBV4-2|TRBD1
ASSQVPQGAGYEQY
>TRBV7-8|TRBD2
ASSLRTSGRPTTTYEQY
>TRBV7-6|TRBD2
ASSLRLADGHEQF
>TRBV6-1|TRBD2
ASSALGASGSYTGELF
>TRBV7-2|.
ASSLFMNTEAF
>TRBV19|.
ASSIGGNTGELF
>TRBV27|.
ASRMAGYSDEQF
>TRBV10-2|.
ASSEQGGEQY
>TRBV5-4|.
ASSPLGANYGYT
>TRBV9|TRBD1
ASSSPGQPNTEAF
>TRBV7-9|.
ASSLALMRAEQY
>TRBV6-5|TRBD2
ASSYLGTSGTDTQY
>TRBV7-6|.
ASSLAAGPYNEQF
>TRBV7-3|TRBD2
ASSPKREGSYEQY
>TRBV5-6|TRBD1
ASSLGTGINSPLH
>TRBV7-9|.
ASSHKSGVTEAF
>TRBV5-4|.
ASSLDSGRSSYEQY
>TRBV4-2|.
ASRPGVVGEKLF
>TRBV18|TRBD2
ASSPASGRDEQY
>TRBV5-1|.
ASRPPGGSYEQY